These T cell receptor beta chains were read from a single sample in a study of blood T cell repertoires in COVID-19. TCRdb's copy holds only in-frame clones and misses some; the assay was immunoSEQ multiplex PCR. The data hold 150,000 to 200,000 clones, with around 87% observed a single time. Sequenced input: peripheral blood. Receptors originate from a man in his forties with active or convalescent COVID-19. Each CDR3 is given with its conserved first and last residue. The D gene is left open where the match is weak. Clone size is stated in some rows and not others, as once, few, many or a class when expanded.

>TRBJ1-5|TRBV2|.|TRBD1
TGTGCCAGCAGCCAGACAGGGGGCAATCAGCCCCAGCATTTT
CASSQTGGNQPQHF
>TRBJ1-6|TRBV28|.|.
TGTGCCAGCAATCCTCAAACGGGGGGCGGTTCACCCCTCCACTTT
CASNPQTGGGSPLHF
>TRBJ1-5|TRBV5-1|once|TRBD1
TGCGCCAGCAGCTTGTGGACAGGGGAAGGTCAGCCCCAGCATTTT
CASSLWTGEGQPQHF
>TRBJ1-5|TRBV28|.|.
TGTGCCAGCAGTTTGGGGGGAACCCAGCATTTT
CASSLGGTQHF
>TRBJ2-1|TRBV4-2|.|.
TGTGCCAGCAGCCAAGATGGTTGGAGCGGTTCCTACAATGAGCAGTTCTTC
CASSQDGWSGSYNEQFF
>TRBJ2-5|TRBV11-2|.|.
TGTGCCAGCAGCTTAGGGGGCAGTAGGGAGACCCAGTACTTC
CASSLGGSRETQYF
>TRBJ1-4|TRBV2|.|TRBD1
TGTGCCAGCAGAGGACAGGCTCGGGGGGAAAAACTGTTTTTT
CASRGQARGEKLFF
>TRBJ2-3|TRBV4-2|once|TRBD2
TGTGCCAGCAGCCAAGATCCGGCAAGGACTAGCGGGGGGGGAAGGGACAGGCAGTATTTT
CASSQDPARTSGGGRDRQYF
>TRBJ1-3|TRBV6-1|.|.
TGTGCCAGCAGTGAAGCGGCCCTGGGAAACACCATATATTTT
CASSEAALGNTIYF
>TRBJ1-5|TRBV7-8|few|.
TGTGCCAGCAGCTCCAGACAAGCACCTAGCAATCAGCCCCAGCATTTT
CASSSRQAPSNQPQHF
>TRBJ2-1|TRBV7-2|once|TRBD2
TGTGCCAGCAGCTTACCTAGCGGGGTTAATGAGCAGTTCTTC
CASSLPSGVNEQFF
>TRBJ2-7|TRBV11-2|.|TRBD1
TGTGCCAGCAGCCAGCCTGACAGGGACCCCGAGCAGTACTTC
CASSQPDRDPEQYF
>TRBJ2-1|TRBV29-1|.|TRBD2
TGCAGCGTTGGGCGGAGGGGAGGGAACAATGAGCAGTTCTTC
CSVGRRGGNNEQFF
>TRBJ1-2|TRBV6-2/TRBV6-3|few|TRBD1
TGTGCCAGCAGTATACCGACTTCGACAGGGAACTATGGCTACACCTTC
CASSIPTSTGNYGYTF
>TRBJ1-2|TRBV4-3|.|TRBD1
TGCGCCAGCAGCCAAGATCCGACAGGGGGCATTGGCTACACCTTC
CASSQDPTGGIGYTF
>TRBJ1-1|TRBV19|.|.
TGTGCCAGTAGGAGTCCCCGACAGGTCGGAACTTTGAACACTGAAGCTTTCTTT
CASRSPRQVGTLNTEAFF
>TRBJ1-1|TRBV7-9|.|.
TGTGCCAGCAGCCCACGGGGGGGCCGGTTGGCTTTCTTT
CASSPRGGRLAFF
>TRBJ2-7|TRBV30|.|TRBD2
TGTGCCTGGAGTAAGCCTAGCGGGGCCTACGAGCAGTACTTC
CAWSKPSGAYEQYF
>TRBJ1-2|TRBV4-3|few|.
TGCGCCAGCAGCGGACGGGGGAGTACTCACTATGGCTACACCTTC
CASSGRGSTHYGYTF
>TRBJ2-2|TRBV11-2|.|TRBD1
TGTGCCAGCAGCTCCTGGGACAGGGGCACCGGGGAGCTGTTTTTT
CASSSWDRGTGELFF
>TRBJ1-6|TRBV28|.|TRBD1
TGTGCCAGCAGGGGGACAGGGGCTTCACCCCTCCACTTT
CASRGTGASPLHF
>TRBJ2-7|TRBV4-1|.|.
TGCGCCAGCAGCCAAGATAGGGGCTCCTACGAGCAGTACTTC
CASSQDRGSYEQYF
>TRBJ1-4|TRBV29-1|.|.
TGCAGCGCTTATAATGAAAAACTGTTTTTT
CSAYNEKLFF
>TRBJ1-1|TRBV5-3|.|.
TGTGCCAGAAGCCCTCATTTAGGGGCTACTGAAGCTTTCTTT
CARSPHLGATEAFF
>TRBJ1-4|TRBV7-9|.|.
TGTGCCAGCAGCCCCTTGCGTGAAAAACTGTTTTTT
CASSPLREKLFF
>TRBJ2-3|TRBV2|few|TRBD1
TGTGCCAGCACTCGGGACAGGGCCACAGATACGCAGTATTTT
CASTRDRATDTQYF
>TRBJ1-5|TRBV29-1|.|TRBD1
TGCAGCGTGGGGGACAGGGGTAAAGCCCAGCATTTT
CSVGDRGKAQHF
>TRBJ1-4|TRBV9|.|.
TGTGCCAGCAGCTCCCGGGGAGGGCCTAATGAAAAACTGTTTTTT
CASSSRGGPNEKLFF
>TRBJ1-2|TRBV9|.|TRBD1
TGTGCCAGCAGCGTAGAACCGACAGGGACTGGGTCTCAGGGCTACACCTTC
CASSVEPTGTGSQGYTF
>TRBJ1-2|TRBV7-2|.|.
TGTGCCAGCAGCTTAAGGGGCTCAGGGGACTATGGCTACACCTTC
CASSLRGSGDYGYTF
>TRBJ2-1|TRBV20-1|.|.
TGCAGCGTAGGGGCCAATGAGCAGTTCTTC
CSVGANEQFF
>TRBJ1-2|TRBV25-1|.|.
TGTGCCAGCAGCGGGCAGGGGTCCGGTGGCTACACCTTC
CASSGQGSGGYTF
>TRBJ1-1|TRBV30|.|.
TGTGCCTGGAGTGTAGACGGGAGGAACACTGAAGCTTTCTTT
CAWSVDGRNTEAFF
>TRBJ2-2|TRBV4-1|few|TRBD2
TGCGCCAGCAGCCAAGGGGTACTAGCGGCTTACACCGGGGAGCTGTTTTTT
CASSQGVLAAYTGELFF
>TRBJ1-5|TRBV7-8|.|.
TGTGCCAGCAGCTCCCTAAGATTCGGTCAGCCCCAGCATTTT
CASSSLRFGQPQHF
>TRBJ2-5|TRBV13|.|TRBD2
TGTGCCAGCAGCGCGGGACTAGCGGTCTCCCCAGAGGAGACCCAGTACTTC
CASSAGLAVSPEETQYF
>TRBJ2-2|TRBV6-2/TRBV6-3|.|.
TGTGCCAGCAGTCAACAGACACCGAACACCGGGGAGCTGTTTTTT
CASSQQTPNTGELFF
>TRBJ2-1|TRBV5-4|.|TRBD1
TGTGCCAGCAGCATTGGGACAGGAGACAATGAGCAGTTCTTC
CASSIGTGDNEQFF
>TRBJ2-1|TRBV29-1|.|.
TGCAGCGCTGACAAGGACAGCTCCTACAATGAGCAGTTCTTC
CSADKDSSYNEQFF
>TRBJ1-6|TRBV7-9|.|.
TGTGCCAGCAGCACTAACGAGGCCGGTTATAATTCACCCCTCCACTTT
CASSTNEAGYNSPLHF
>TRBJ1-5|TRBV7-6|.|.
TGTGCCAGCAGCTTAGCAGCCAATCAGCCCCAGCATTTT
CASSLAANQPQHF
>TRBJ1-3|TRBV6-5|.|.
TGTGCCAGCAACCCTCAGGCCGCTGGAAACACCATATATTTT
CASNPQAAGNTIYF
>TRBJ1-1|TRBV6-5|few|.
TGTGCCAGCACTATGTCCCGGGGCACTGAAGCTTTCTTT
CASTMSRGTEAFF